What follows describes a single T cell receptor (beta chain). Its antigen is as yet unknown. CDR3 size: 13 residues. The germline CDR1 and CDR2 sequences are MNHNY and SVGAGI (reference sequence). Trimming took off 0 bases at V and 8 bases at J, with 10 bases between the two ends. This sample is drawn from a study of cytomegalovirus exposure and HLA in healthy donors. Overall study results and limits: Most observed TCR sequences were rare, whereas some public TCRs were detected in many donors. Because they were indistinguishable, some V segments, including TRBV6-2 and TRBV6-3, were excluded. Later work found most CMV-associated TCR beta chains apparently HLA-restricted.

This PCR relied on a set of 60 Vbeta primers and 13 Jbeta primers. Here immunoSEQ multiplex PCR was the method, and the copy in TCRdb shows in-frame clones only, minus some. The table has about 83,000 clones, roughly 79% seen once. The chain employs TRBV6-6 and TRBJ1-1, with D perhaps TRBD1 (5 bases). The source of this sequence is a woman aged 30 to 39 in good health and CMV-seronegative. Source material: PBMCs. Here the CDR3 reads CASSYSTGEEAFF. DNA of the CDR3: TGTGCCAGCAGTTACTCGACGGGGGAGGAAGCTTTCTTT.